Below, one T cell receptor (beta chain) is given with its context. Its target is not known. The sample belongs to a study of shared clonotypes between healthy human individuals. About the research overall: Plates per donor: three CD4 naive, three CD4 memory, two CD8 naive, one CD8 memory. Study conclusions and caveats: Relative to clonotypes present in all four donors, those not shared had lower generation probabilities.

Deep-level settings were used for running the assay. Profiling relied on immunoSEQ multiplex PCR, and the TCRdb table lists in-frame clones only, not all of them. The table includes about 680,000 clones, around 73% detected once. The V and J ends lost 5 bases and 6 bases respectively, with 8 bases between them. There are 12 residues in the CDR3. The germline V gene has CDR1 MNHEY and CDR2 SMNVEV (reference sequence). Sequences were obtained from memory CD4+ T cells sorted from blood. Subset meaning: CD45RA-negative fraction. The chain is built from TRBV27 and TRBJ2-1; no clear D gene. This TCR was sampled from a woman in her twenties or thirties in good health. CDR3: CASSIPSNEQFF. Written as DNA, the CDR3 is TGTGCCAGCAGTATTCCTAGCAATGAGCAGTTCTTC.